This is a list of T cell receptor beta chains from one sample in a study of blood T cell repertoires in COVID-19. Sequencing was performed with immunoSEQ multiplex PCR; in TCRdb, only in-frame clones are kept and a portion is missing. The data contain approximately 340,000 clones, about 83% of them singletons. Sequencing was performed on peripheral blood. These receptors were obtained from a man between 25 and 39 years old with active or convalescent COVID-19. Each CDR3 is given with its conserved first and last residue. The order of the fields is V gene, D gene, J gene, clone size, CDR3 DNA, CDR3 protein. D genes are given only for firm matches. Not all rows give a size; the values are once, few, many and, for expanded clones, a class.

v_call: TRBV9
d_call: NA
j_call: TRBJ2-1
clone_size: NA
cdr3_nt: TGTGCCAGCAGCGTAGGTAGGGGCCGGAATGAGCAGTTCTTC
cdr3_aa: CASSVGRGRNEQFF

v_call: TRBV25-1
d_call: NA
j_call: TRBJ2-3
clone_size: NA
cdr3_nt: TGTGCCACCTGTCCGCCCAGGGGCGTGGATACGCAGTATTTT
cdr3_aa: CATCPPRGVDTQYF

v_call: TRBV7-3
d_call: NA
j_call: TRBJ1-5
clone_size: NA
cdr3_nt: TGTGCCAGCAGCTTAAGAACAGGCCCCCAGCATTTT
cdr3_aa: CASSLRTGPQHF

v_call: TRBV7-2
d_call: NA
j_call: TRBJ1-4
clone_size: NA
cdr3_nt: TGTGCCAGCAGCCCCTCGAGGGATGTAGGAGAAAAACTGTTTTTT
cdr3_aa: CASSPSRDVGEKLFF

v_call: TRBV7-2
d_call: NA
j_call: TRBJ1-5
clone_size: NA
cdr3_nt: TGTGCCAGCAGCTTACAATCAGGGTCTAATCAGCCCCAGCATTTT
cdr3_aa: CASSLQSGSNQPQHF

v_call: TRBV6-5
d_call: NA
j_call: TRBJ2-2
clone_size: NA
cdr3_nt: TGTGCCAGCAGTTCTGCGAACACCGGGGAGCTGTTTTTT
cdr3_aa: CASSSANTGELFF

v_call: TRBV19
d_call: TRBD1
j_call: TRBJ2-1
clone_size: once
cdr3_nt: TGTGCCAGTAGTAGAGGGGGACAGTACAATGAGCAGTTCTTC
cdr3_aa: CASSRGGQYNEQFF

v_call: TRBV30
d_call: NA
j_call: TRBJ2-5
clone_size: NA
cdr3_nt: TGTGCCTGGAACGACAGGCCAGGGGCCCAGTACTTC
cdr3_aa: CAWNDRPGAQYF

v_call: TRBV28
d_call: TRBD1
j_call: TRBJ1-5
clone_size: NA
cdr3_nt: TGTGCCAGCAGTCTCCTGGACAGGGGGAATCAGCCCCAGCATTTT
cdr3_aa: CASSLLDRGNQPQHF

v_call: TRBV7-9
d_call: NA
j_call: TRBJ2-1
clone_size: NA
cdr3_nt: TGTGCCAGCAGCTTAGCAGTGCGGAGGGAGGGGGTTTACAATGAGCAGTTCTTC
cdr3_aa: CASSLAVRREGVYNEQFF

v_call: TRBV10-3
d_call: NA
j_call: TRBJ2-5
clone_size: NA
cdr3_nt: TGTGCCATCAGTGAGTCGCGACAGCAAGAGACCCAGTACTTC
cdr3_aa: CAISESRQQETQYF

v_call: TRBV5-6
d_call: NA
j_call: TRBJ1-4
clone_size: NA
cdr3_nt: TGTGCCAGCAGCTTGCAGGGGACCCGGATTGAGTGGGAACTGTTTTTT
cdr3_aa: CASSLQGTRIEWELFF

v_call: TRBV4-1
d_call: TRBD1
j_call: TRBJ2-7
clone_size: once
cdr3_nt: TGCGCCAGCAGCCACCGGGACAGCCCCTCCTACGAGCAGTACTTC
cdr3_aa: CASSHRDSPSYEQYF

v_call: TRBV5-1
d_call: TRBD1
j_call: TRBJ1-1
clone_size: few
cdr3_nt: TGCGCCAGCAGCCCGGGACAGGTGAACACTGAAGCTTTCTTT
cdr3_aa: CASSPGQVNTEAFF

v_call: TRBV29-1
d_call: NA
j_call: TRBJ1-4
clone_size: once
cdr3_nt: TGCAGCGTTGCGCCAGGAACTAATGAAAAACTGTTTTTT
cdr3_aa: CSVAPGTNEKLFF

v_call: TRBV19
d_call: TRBD1
j_call: TRBJ2-2
clone_size: once
cdr3_nt: TGTGCCAGTAGTTTGGACAGGGGGGTTTCCGGGGAGCTGTTTTTT
cdr3_aa: CASSLDRGVSGELFF

v_call: TRBV11-2
d_call: NA
j_call: TRBJ1-5
clone_size: NA
cdr3_nt: TGTGCCAGCAGCGAGTGGGGAGGGGTTCAGCCCCAGCATTTT
cdr3_aa: CASSEWGGVQPQHF

v_call: TRBV19
d_call: TRBD1
j_call: TRBJ1-2
clone_size: NA
cdr3_nt: TGTGCCAGCGAGGCGAGGGGACAGGGGGCTAACTATGGCTACACCTTC
cdr3_aa: CASEARGQGANYGYTF

v_call: TRBV6-5
d_call: NA
j_call: TRBJ2-7
clone_size: NA
cdr3_nt: TGTGCCAGCAGGAGCACTACAGGGCCCTACGAGCAGTACTTC
cdr3_aa: CASRSTTGPYEQYF

v_call: TRBV7-2
d_call: NA
j_call: TRBJ2-2
clone_size: NA
cdr3_nt: TGTGCCAGCAGCTTAAGGGGTGACAACACCGGGGAGCTGTTTTTT
cdr3_aa: CASSLRGDNTGELFF

v_call: TRBV30
d_call: NA
j_call: TRBJ1-4
clone_size: NA
cdr3_nt: TGTGCCTGGAGTAGGCGGGTTCGTGAAAAACTGTTTTTT
cdr3_aa: CAWSRRVREKLFF

v_call: TRBV7-9
d_call: TRBD2
j_call: TRBJ2-7
clone_size: NA
cdr3_nt: TGTGCCAGCAGACTCATGGCGGGAGATGAGCAGTACTTC
cdr3_aa: CASRLMAGDEQYF

v_call: TRBV6-5
d_call: TRBD1
j_call: TRBJ1-2
clone_size: once
cdr3_nt: TGTGCCAGCAGGGGACAGCCCTATGGCTACACCTTC
cdr3_aa: CASRGQPYGYTF

v_call: TRBV7-2
d_call: NA
j_call: TRBJ1-1
clone_size: NA
cdr3_nt: TGTGCCAGCAGCTTAATCTCCCGGACTGGTAACACTGAAGCTTTCTTT
cdr3_aa: CASSLISRTGNTEAFF

v_call: TRBV2
d_call: NA
j_call: TRBJ2-3
clone_size: NA
cdr3_nt: TGTGCCAGCAGTCCTACAGGAGGCACAGATACGCAGTATTTT
cdr3_aa: CASSPTGGTDTQYF

v_call: TRBV19
d_call: NA
j_call: TRBJ2-3
clone_size: NA
cdr3_nt: TGTGCCAGTATAAGGAACGGGGAGGATACGCAGTATTTT
cdr3_aa: CASIRNGEDTQYF

v_call: TRBV7-2
d_call: TRBD2
j_call: TRBJ2-5
clone_size: NA
cdr3_nt: TGTGCCAGCAGCTTTGGGAGCGGGGGGGAGACCCAGTACTTC
cdr3_aa: CASSFGSGGETQYF

v_call: TRBV3-1/TRBV3-2
d_call: NA
j_call: TRBJ1-2
clone_size: NA
cdr3_nt: TGTGCCAGCAGCCAAGCTAGGTCGAGGGGGTACAACTATGGCTACACCTTC
cdr3_aa: CASSQARSRGYNYGYTF

v_call: TRBV5-4
d_call: NA
j_call: TRBJ2-3
clone_size: NA
cdr3_nt: TGTGCCAGCAGTCCCCCCCCAGGGTGGGGCACAGATACGCAGTATTTT
cdr3_aa: CASSPPPGWGTDTQYF

v_call: TRBV7-7
d_call: TRBD2
j_call: TRBJ2-3
clone_size: NA
cdr3_nt: TGTGCCAGCAGCGGGGGACTAGCGGGGGCCACCCTGTTCGTGGATACGCAGTATTTT
cdr3_aa: CASSGGLAGATLFVDTQYF

v_call: TRBV5-3
d_call: NA
j_call: TRBJ2-7
clone_size: once
cdr3_nt: TGTGCCAGAAGCTTGGTCAAGCGGGCGAGCTCCTACGAGCAGTACTTC
cdr3_aa: CARSLVKRASSYEQYF

v_call: TRBV10-3
d_call: TRBD2
j_call: TRBJ2-1
clone_size: NA
cdr3_nt: TGTGCCATCAGTGAGTCGACGGGTAGCGGGAGCCAACGCTCCTACAATGAGCAGTTCTTC
cdr3_aa: CAISESTGSGSQRSYNEQFF

v_call: TRBV4-1
d_call: TRBD2
j_call: TRBJ2-1
clone_size: NA
cdr3_nt: TGCGCCAGCAGCGCCCGACTAGCGGGGTCCCCTGGGAATGAGCAGTTCTTC
cdr3_aa: CASSARLAGSPGNEQFF

v_call: TRBV30
d_call: NA
j_call: TRBJ1-6
clone_size: few
cdr3_nt: TGTGCCTGGAGTGTTAGGAGCTCCTATAATTCACCCCTCCACTTT
cdr3_aa: CAWSVRSSYNSPLHF

v_call: TRBV29-1
d_call: NA
j_call: TRBJ2-7
clone_size: NA
cdr3_nt: TGCAGCGTTCAGACAAACTCCTACGAGCAGTACTTC
cdr3_aa: CSVQTNSYEQYF

v_call: TRBV5-4
d_call: TRBD2
j_call: TRBJ2-3
clone_size: once
cdr3_nt: TGTGCCAGCAGCTACCACCGTCTCCGGGACTATTCCACAGATACGCAGTATTTT
cdr3_aa: CASSYHRLRDYSTDTQYF

v_call: TRBV5-6
d_call: TRBD2
j_call: TRBJ2-5
clone_size: NA
cdr3_nt: TGTGCCAGCAGCGGGAGGGCAGGACTACAAGAGACCCAGTACTTC
cdr3_aa: CASSGRAGLQETQYF

v_call: TRBV4-2
d_call: TRBD1
j_call: TRBJ1-2
clone_size: NA
cdr3_nt: TGTGCCAGCAGCCCAGGGGGGCGGGACGGTGTTAGCGGCTACACCTTC
cdr3_aa: CASSPGGRDGVSGYTF

v_call: TRBV7-9
d_call: TRBD2
j_call: TRBJ2-2
clone_size: NA
cdr3_nt: TGTGCCAGCAGTCTTATGGGGAGGGGCGCAGCCGGGGAGCTGTTTTTT
cdr3_aa: CASSLMGRGAAGELFF

v_call: TRBV30
d_call: TRBD1
j_call: TRBJ2-7
clone_size: NA
cdr3_nt: TGTGCCTGGAGTGTACAGGGGTACGAGCAGTACTTC
cdr3_aa: CAWSVQGYEQYF

v_call: TRBV7-2
d_call: TRBD1
j_call: TRBJ2-5
clone_size: NA
cdr3_nt: TGTGCCAGCAGCTCCCGGACAGGGAGGTTACAAGAGACCCAGTACTTC
cdr3_aa: CASSSRTGRLQETQYF

v_call: TRBV6-5
d_call: NA
j_call: TRBJ1-2
clone_size: NA
cdr3_nt: TGTGCCAGCAGTTACGCGCCCGGGGGATATTATGGCTACACCTTC
cdr3_aa: CASSYAPGGYYGYTF

v_call: TRBV18
d_call: TRBD2
j_call: TRBJ2-3
clone_size: NA
cdr3_nt: TGTGCCAGCTCACGGTACAGGAATCCCGGGACTAGTACAGATACGCAGTATTTT
cdr3_aa: CASSRYRNPGTSTDTQYF

v_call: TRBV12-3/TRBV12-4
d_call: NA
j_call: TRBJ1-3
clone_size: NA
cdr3_nt: TGTGCCAGCAGGACTGTGGGAAACACCATATATTTT
cdr3_aa: CASRTVGNTIYF

v_call: TRBV6-2/TRBV6-3
d_call: NA
j_call: TRBJ2-1
clone_size: NA
cdr3_nt: TGTGCCAGCAGTTACTCTCGGGAGACGAATGATGAGCAGTTCTTC
cdr3_aa: CASSYSRETNDEQFF

v_call: TRBV5-8
d_call: TRBD1
j_call: TRBJ2-7
clone_size: NA
cdr3_nt: TGTGCCAGCCAGCGGAGGACAGGGGGCTTTAACGAGCAGTACTTC
cdr3_aa: CASQRRTGGFNEQYF

v_call: TRBV6-2/TRBV6-3
d_call: NA
j_call: TRBJ1-4
clone_size: NA
cdr3_nt: TGTGCCAGCAGTTTCGGACAGTTGGGAAAACTGTTTTTT
cdr3_aa: CASSFGQLGKLFF

v_call: TRBV28
d_call: NA
j_call: TRBJ2-7
clone_size: many
cdr3_nt: TGTGCCAGCAGTTTACGGGGAGGACGAACCTACGAGCAGTACTTC
cdr3_aa: CASSLRGGRTYEQYF

v_call: TRBV7-3
d_call: TRBD1
j_call: TRBJ2-1
clone_size: NA
cdr3_nt: TGTGCCAGCAGCCCGAATTATGGGACAGGGGGGTTCAATGAGCAGTTCTTC
cdr3_aa: CASSPNYGTGGFNEQFF

v_call: TRBV4-1
d_call: NA
j_call: TRBJ1-2
clone_size: NA
cdr3_nt: TGCGCCAGCAGCCAAGGAACAGGATCCTATGGCTACACCTTC
cdr3_aa: CASSQGTGSYGYTF

v_call: TRBV5-1
d_call: TRBD1
j_call: TRBJ2-7
clone_size: NA
cdr3_nt: TGCGCCAGCAGCGCCGGGCCGGGACAGGGGGCCTACGAGCAGTACTTC
cdr3_aa: CASSAGPGQGAYEQYF

v_call: TRBV9
d_call: TRBD1
j_call: TRBJ1-5
clone_size: NA
cdr3_nt: TGTGCCAGCAGCGTACCCTTAGGAACAGGGGGCAATCAGCCCCAGCATTTT
cdr3_aa: CASSVPLGTGGNQPQHF

v_call: TRBV29-1
d_call: NA
j_call: TRBJ1-2
clone_size: NA
cdr3_nt: TGCAGCGTTAGTGCAGGGGCCTTCTATGGCTACACCTTC
cdr3_aa: CSVSAGAFYGYTF

v_call: TRBV27
d_call: TRBD1
j_call: TRBJ1-1
clone_size: NA
cdr3_nt: TGTGCCAGCAGCCACCGGGACAGGGGGAGAGGAAACACTGAAGCTTTCTTT
cdr3_aa: CASSHRDRGRGNTEAFF